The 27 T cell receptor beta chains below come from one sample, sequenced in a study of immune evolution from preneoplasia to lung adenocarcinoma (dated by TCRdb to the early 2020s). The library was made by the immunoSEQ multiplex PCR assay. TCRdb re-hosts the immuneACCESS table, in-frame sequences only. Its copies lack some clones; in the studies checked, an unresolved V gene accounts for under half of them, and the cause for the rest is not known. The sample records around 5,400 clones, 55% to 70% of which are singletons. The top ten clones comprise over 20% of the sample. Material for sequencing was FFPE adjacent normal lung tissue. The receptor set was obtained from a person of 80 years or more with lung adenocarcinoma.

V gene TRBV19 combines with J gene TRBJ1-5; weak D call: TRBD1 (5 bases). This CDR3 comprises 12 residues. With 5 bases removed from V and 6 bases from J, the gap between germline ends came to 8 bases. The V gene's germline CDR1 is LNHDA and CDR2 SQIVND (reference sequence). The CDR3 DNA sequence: TGTGCCAGTAGTTTTCAGGGTCAGCCCCAGCATTTT. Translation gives CASSFQGQPQHF.

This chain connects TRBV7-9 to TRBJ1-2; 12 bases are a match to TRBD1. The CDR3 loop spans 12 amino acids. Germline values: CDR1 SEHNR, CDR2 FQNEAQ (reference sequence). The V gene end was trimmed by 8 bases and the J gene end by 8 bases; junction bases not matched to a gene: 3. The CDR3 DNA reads TGTGCCAGCGGGGACAGGGGGCTGGGCTACACCTTC. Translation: CASGDRGLGYTF.

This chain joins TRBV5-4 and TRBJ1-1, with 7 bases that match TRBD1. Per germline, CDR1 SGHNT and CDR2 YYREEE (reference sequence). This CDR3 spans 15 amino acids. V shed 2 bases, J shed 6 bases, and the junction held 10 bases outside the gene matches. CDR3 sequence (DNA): TGTGCCAGCAGCTTAGGAGGGGGCGTGGGCGCTGAAGCTTTCTTT. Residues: CASSLGGGVGAEAFF.

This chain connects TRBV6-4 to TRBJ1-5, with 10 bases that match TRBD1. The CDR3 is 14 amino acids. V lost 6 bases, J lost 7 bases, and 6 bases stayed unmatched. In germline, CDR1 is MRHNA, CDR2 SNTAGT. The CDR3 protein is CASRGQGYGQPQHF. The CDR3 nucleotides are TGTGCCAGCAGGGGACAGGGGTACGGACAGCCCCAGCATTTT.

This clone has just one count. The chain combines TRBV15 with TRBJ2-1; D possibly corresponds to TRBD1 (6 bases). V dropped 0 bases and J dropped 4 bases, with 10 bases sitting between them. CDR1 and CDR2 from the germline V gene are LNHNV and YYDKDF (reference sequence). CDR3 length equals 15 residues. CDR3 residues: CATSRDSTGYNEQFF. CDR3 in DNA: TGTGCCACCAGCAGAGATTCGACAGGATACAATGAGCAGTTCTTC. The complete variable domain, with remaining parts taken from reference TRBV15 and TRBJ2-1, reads DAMVIQNPRYQVTQFGKPVTLSCSQTLNHNVMYWYQQKSSQAPKLLFHYYDKDFNNEADTPDNFQSRRPNTSFCFLDIRSPGLGDTAMYLCATSRDSTGYNEQFFGPGTRLTVL.

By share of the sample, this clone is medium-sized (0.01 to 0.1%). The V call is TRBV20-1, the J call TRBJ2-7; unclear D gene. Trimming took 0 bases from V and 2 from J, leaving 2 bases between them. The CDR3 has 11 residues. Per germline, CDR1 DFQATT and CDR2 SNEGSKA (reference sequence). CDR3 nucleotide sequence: TGCAGTGCTAGAGATACCTACGAGCAGTACTTC. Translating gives CSARDTYEQYF.

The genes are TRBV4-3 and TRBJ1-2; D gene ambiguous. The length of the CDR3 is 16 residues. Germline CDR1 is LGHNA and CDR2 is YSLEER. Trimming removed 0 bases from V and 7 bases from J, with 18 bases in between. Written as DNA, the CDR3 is TGCGCCAGCAGCCAAGATCTGGTCGGGTACGAGGCTGGCTACACCTTC. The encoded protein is CASSQDLVGYEAGYTF.

CDR3 region: CASSAGGQGSQPQHF. The CDR3 DNA sequence: TGTGCCAGCAGCGCTGGGGGACAGGGAAGTCAGCCCCAGCATTTT. The rearrangement joins TRBV9 to TRBJ1-5, with 9 nucleotides matching TRBD1. The CDR3 has 15 amino acids. The germline V gene has CDR1 SGDLS and CDR2 YYNGEE. Trimming took 3 bases from V and 6 from J; bases not matched to a gene: 7.

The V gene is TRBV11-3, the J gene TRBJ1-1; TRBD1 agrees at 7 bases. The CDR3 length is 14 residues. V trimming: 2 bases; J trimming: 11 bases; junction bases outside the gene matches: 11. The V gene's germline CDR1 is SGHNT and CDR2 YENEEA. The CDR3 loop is CASSLFGSGGRAFF. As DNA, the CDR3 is TGTGCCAGCAGCTTATTCGGTTCAGGGGGTCGGGCTTTCTTT.

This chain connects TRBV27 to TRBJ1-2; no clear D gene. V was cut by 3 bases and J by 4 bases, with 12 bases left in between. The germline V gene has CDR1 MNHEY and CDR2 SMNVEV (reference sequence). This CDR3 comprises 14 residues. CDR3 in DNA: TGTGCCAGCAGTTTTCGGCCCGGAGTCTATGGCTACACCTTC. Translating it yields CASSFRPGVYGYTF.

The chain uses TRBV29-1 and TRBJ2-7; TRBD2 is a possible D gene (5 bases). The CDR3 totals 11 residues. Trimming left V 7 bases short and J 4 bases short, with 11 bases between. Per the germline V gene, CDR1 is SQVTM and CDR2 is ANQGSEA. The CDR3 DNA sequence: TGCAGCGCAACTAGTTCTTACGAGCAGTACTTC. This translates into CSATSSYEQYF.

CDR3: CASSESTGTSSNEQFF. The CDR3 DNA reads TGTGCCAGCAGTGAATCCACCGGGACTAGCTCCAATGAGCAGTTCTTC. The J gene is TRBJ2-1, the V gene TRBV25-1; 9 bases align to TRBD2. The germline V gene encodes CDR1 MGHDK and CDR2 SYGVNS. The CDR3 runs 16 residues. V dropped 1 base and J dropped 6; count of bases not matched to a gene: 7.

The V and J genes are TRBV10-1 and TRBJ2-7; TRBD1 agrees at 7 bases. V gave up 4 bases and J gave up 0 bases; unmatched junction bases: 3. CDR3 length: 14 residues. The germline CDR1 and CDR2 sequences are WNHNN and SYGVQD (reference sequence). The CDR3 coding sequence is TGCGCCAGCAGTGGGCCAGGGGGCTCCTACGAGCAGTACTTC. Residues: CASSGPGGSYEQYF.

CDR3: CATSREQGARNEQFF. The CDR3 region has the DNA TGTGCCACCAGCAGGGAACAGGGGGCGCGGAATGAGCAGTTCTTC. V gene TRBV15 combines with J gene TRBJ2-1, with 9 bases lining up with TRBD1. The CDR3 is 15 residues long. Germline V gives CDR1 LNHNV, CDR2 YYDKDF (reference sequence). V trimming: 3 bases; J trimming: 7 bases; junction bases outside the gene matches: 7.

CDR3 nucleotides: TGTGCCAGCAGCGTAGCCCAGGGTCCCCCTTACGAGCAGTACTTC. This sequence encodes CASSVAQGPPYEQYF. J is TRBJ2-7 and V is TRBV9; possibly TRBD1 for D (5 bases). V was trimmed by 0 bases and J by 4 bases, leaving 14 bases between them. CDR1 is SGDLS and CDR2 is YYNGEE in the germline V gene. CDR3 size: 15 residues. Supplemented by reference TRBV9 and TRBJ2-7, the full variable domain reads DSGVTQTPKHLITATGQRVTLRCSPRSGDLSVYWYQQSLDQGLQFLIQYYNGEERAKGNILERFSAQQFPDLHSELNLSSLELGDSALYFCASSVAQGPPYEQYFGPGTRLTVT.

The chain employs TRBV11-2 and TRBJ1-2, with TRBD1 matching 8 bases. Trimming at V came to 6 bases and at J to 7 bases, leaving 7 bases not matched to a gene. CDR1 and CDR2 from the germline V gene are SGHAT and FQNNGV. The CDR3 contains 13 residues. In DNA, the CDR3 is TGTGCCAGCAGTTCTACAGGGGGGTTTGGCTACACCTTC. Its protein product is CASSSTGGFGYTF.

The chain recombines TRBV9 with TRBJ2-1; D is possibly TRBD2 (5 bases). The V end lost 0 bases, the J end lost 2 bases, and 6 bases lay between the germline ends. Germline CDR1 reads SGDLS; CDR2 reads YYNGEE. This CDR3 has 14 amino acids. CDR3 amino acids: CASSVEGAYNEQFF. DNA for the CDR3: TGTGCCAGCAGCGTAGAGGGAGCCTACAATGAGCAGTTCTTC. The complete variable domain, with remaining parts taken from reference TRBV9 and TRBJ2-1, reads DSGVTQTPKHLITATGQRVTLRCSPRSGDLSVYWYQQSLDQGLQFLIQYYNGEERAKGNILERFSAQQFPDLHSELNLSSLELGDSALYFCASSVEGAYNEQFFGPGTRLTVL.

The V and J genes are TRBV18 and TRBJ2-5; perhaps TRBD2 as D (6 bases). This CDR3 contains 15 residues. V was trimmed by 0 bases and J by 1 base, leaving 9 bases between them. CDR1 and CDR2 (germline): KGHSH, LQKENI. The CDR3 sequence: CASSPPRGLQETQYF. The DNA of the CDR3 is TGTGCCAGCTCACCACCGCGGGGCCTCCAAGAGACCCAGTACTTC.

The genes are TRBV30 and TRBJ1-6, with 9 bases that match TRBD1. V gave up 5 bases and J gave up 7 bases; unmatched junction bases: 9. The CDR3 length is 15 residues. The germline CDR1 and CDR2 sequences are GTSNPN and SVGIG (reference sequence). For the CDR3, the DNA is TGTGCCTGGGCAAAACGGGACAGGGTCAATTCACCCCTCCACTTT. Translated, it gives CAWAKRDRVNSPLHF.

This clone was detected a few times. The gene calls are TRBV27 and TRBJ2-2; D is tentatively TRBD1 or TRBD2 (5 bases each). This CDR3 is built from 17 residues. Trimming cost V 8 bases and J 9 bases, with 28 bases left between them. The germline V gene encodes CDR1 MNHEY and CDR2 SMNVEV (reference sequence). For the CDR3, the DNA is TGTGCCAGCGCCTTTCGGGGCAGGGTCGATTATGGCCGGGAGCTGTTTTTT. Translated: CASAFRGRVDYGRELFF.

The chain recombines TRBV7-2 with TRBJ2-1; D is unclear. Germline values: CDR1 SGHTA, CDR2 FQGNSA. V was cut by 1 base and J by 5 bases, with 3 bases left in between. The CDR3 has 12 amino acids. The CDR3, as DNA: TGTGCCAGCAGCTTAGGTAACAATGAGCAGTTCTTC. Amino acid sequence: CASSLGNNEQFF.

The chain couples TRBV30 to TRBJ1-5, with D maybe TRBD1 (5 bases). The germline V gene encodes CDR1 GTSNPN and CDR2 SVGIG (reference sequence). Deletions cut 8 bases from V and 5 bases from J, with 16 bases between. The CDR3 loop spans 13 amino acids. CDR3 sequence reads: CAGGRQGYQPQHF. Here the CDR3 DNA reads TGTGCCGGGGGACGCCAGGGATATCAGCCCCAGCATTTT.

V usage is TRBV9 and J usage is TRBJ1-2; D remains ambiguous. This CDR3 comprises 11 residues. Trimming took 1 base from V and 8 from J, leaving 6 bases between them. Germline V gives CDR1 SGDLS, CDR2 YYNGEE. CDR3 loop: CASSVLGGYTF. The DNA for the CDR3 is TGTGCCAGCAGCGTATTAGGCGGCTACACCTTC.

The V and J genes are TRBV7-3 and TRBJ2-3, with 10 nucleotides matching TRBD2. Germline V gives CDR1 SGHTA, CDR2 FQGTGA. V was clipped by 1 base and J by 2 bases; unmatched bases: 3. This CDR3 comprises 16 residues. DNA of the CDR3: TGTGCCAGCAGCTTAAATAGCGGGGGGAACACAGATACGCAGTATTTT. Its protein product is CASSLNSGGNTDTQYF.

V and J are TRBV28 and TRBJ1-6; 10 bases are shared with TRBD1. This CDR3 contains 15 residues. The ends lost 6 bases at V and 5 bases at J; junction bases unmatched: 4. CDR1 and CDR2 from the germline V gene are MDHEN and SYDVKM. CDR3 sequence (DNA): TGTGCCAGCAGCTCAGGACAGGGGGATAATTCACCCCTCCACTTT. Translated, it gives CASSSGQGDNSPLHF.

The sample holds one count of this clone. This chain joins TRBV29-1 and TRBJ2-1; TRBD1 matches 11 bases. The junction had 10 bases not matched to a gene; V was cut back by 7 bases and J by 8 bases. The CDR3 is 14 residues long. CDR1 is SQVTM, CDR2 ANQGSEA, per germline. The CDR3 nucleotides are TGCAGCGCCGCAAGGGACAGGGGGAAAGATGAGCAGTTCTTC. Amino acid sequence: CSAARDRGKDEQFF.

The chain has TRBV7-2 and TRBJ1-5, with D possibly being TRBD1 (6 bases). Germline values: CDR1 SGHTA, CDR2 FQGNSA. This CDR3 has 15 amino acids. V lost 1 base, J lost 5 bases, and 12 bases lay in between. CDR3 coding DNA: TGTGCCAGCAGCTTAGGAGCGCAGGGGTATCAGCCCCAGCATTTT. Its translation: CASSLGAQGYQPQHF. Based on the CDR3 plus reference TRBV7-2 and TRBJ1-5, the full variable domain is GAGVSQSPSNKVTEKGKDVELRCDPISGHTALYWYRQSLGQGLEFLIYFQGNSAPDKSGLPSDRFSAERTGGSVSTLTIQRTQQEDSAVYLCASSLGAQGYQPQHFGDGTRLSIL.